This T cell receptor beta chain comes out of a study of graft-versus-host responses after intestinal transplantation. Germline loops: CDR1 SGHDT, CDR2 YYEEEE. This CDR3 region has 16 residues. The V and J ends lost 3 bases and 10 bases, in that order; junction bases with no gene match: 14. Points from the study as a whole: Recipient-marrow GvH clones were detected, some having first appeared in ileum or blood. The presence of high graft-versus-host to host-versus-graft clonal ratios in allografts characterized patients with graft-donor T cell macrochimerism.

Turning to this clone: The antigen is undetermined.

Sequencing was performed with immunoSEQ multiplex PCR; in TCRdb, only in-frame clones are kept and a portion is missing. Here the sample spans fewer than 75,000 clones, 80% to 90% being singletons. The sequencing used PBMCs, collected 26 days after transplant. The V call is TRBV5-6, the J call TRBJ2-1; TRBD2 agrees at 9 bases. The TCR sequence derives from a human patient who received an intestinal transplant, so some T cells may come from the graft donor. For the CDR3, the DNA is TGTGCCAGCAGCTCTACACGACTAGCGGAACCTTTGGAGCAGTTCTTC. Protein product: CASSSTRLAEPLEQFF.